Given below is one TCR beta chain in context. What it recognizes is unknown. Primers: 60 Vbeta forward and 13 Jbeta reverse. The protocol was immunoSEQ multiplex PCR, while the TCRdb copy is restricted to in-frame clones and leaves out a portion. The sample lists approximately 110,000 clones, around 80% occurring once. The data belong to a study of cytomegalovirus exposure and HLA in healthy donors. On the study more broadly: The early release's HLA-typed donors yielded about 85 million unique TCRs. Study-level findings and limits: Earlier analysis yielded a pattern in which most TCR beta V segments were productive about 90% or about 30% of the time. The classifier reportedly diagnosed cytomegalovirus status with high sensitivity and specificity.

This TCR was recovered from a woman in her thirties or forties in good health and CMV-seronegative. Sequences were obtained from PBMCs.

The chain's CDR3 is CASSEWQGWAEAFF. Written as DNA, the CDR3 is TGTGCCAGCAGTGAATGGCAGGGATGGGCTGAAGCTTTCTTT. V and J are TRBV6-1 and TRBJ1-1, with D possibly matching TRBD1 (5 bases). The CDR3 covers 14 residues. The V and J ends lost 2 bases and 6 bases respectively, with 13 bases between them. Germline V lookup: CDR1 MNHNS, CDR2 SASEGT.